This TCR beta chain is drawn from a study of blood T cell repertoires in COVID-19. Study in general: Both acute and convalescent COVID-19 samples were obtained from the United States, Italy and Spain.

Germline trimming cut 7 bases from V and 4 bases from J; bases unmatched to any gene: 4. CDR1 and CDR2 (germline): SGHRS, YFSETQ. CDR3 length: 14 residues. Clones were read by immunoSEQ multiplex PCR, and TCRdb kept only the in-frame ones, dropping some. The profile shows a few hundred thousand clones, about 90% of them singletons. The chain carries TRBV5-1 and TRBJ2-1; 11 nucleotides agree with TRBD2. This receptor was taken from a man between 18 and 35 years old with COVID-19, enrolled during active disease. Sequencing used peripheral blood. The CDR3: CASGGLAGYNEQFF. CDR3 in DNA: TGCGCCAGCGGCGGACTAGCGGGTTACAATGAGCAGTTCTTC.